This T cell receptor (beta chain) was observed in a study of T cell responses to AZD1222 COVID-19 vaccine. A remark on this clone: Antigen specificity is unknown.

Study-wide points: Clonal diversity was possibly underestimated, and the donors were mostly white British, with more females. Following two doses of AZD1222, Spike-specific TCR breadth and depth rose. Within unmutated variant regions lay the reported targets of nearly half of spike-specific TCRs. Every sample of the repertoires postdated the peak T cell response.

TCRdb keeps only in-frame clones here, not all; method: immunoSEQ multiplex PCR. Of about 150,000 clones listed, less than 95% are singletons. Sample: peripheral blood, taken 28 days after the second AZD1222 dose. The TCR was taken from an adult who received the AZD1222 COVID-19 vaccine.

For the CDR3, the DNA is TGTGCCAGCAGTTCCCCCCCAGGGACGGTGGGCTACACCTTC. Amino acids: CASSSPPGTVGYTF. This sequence joins TRBV28 and TRBJ1-2, with D possibly being TRBD1 (5 bases). The CDR3 is made up of 14 amino acids. The V end lost 4 bases, the J end lost 8 bases, and 17 bases lay between the germline ends. Germline assignment: CDR1 MDHEN and CDR2 SYDVKM.